What follows is one T cell receptor (beta chain) and its context. What antigen it recognizes has not been identified. One base away there is no much larger clone; base qualities are not given. These data originate in a study of cytomegalovirus exposure and HLA in healthy donors (dated by TCRdb to about 2017). Regarding the research as a whole: According to an earlier analysis of a few hundred of the donors, 150 million to 200 million T cells yielded roughly 100 million unique TCR beta sequences and less than 300 Gb of sequence data. Around 330 gigabases of sequencing data and tens of millions of unique TCR sequences made up an early release that covered 500 to 650 HLA-typed donors. Among the roughly 400 genotyped donors, under 90% belonged to the genetic ancestry cluster associated with self-reported Caucasian donors. The study aimed to test whether signatures of past pathogen exposure could be identified by cataloging public T cell receptors. The T cell repertoires of 700 or so subjects were profiled by immunosequencing and related to cytomegalovirus serostatus. Along with the roughly 670-subject first cohort, a separate validation cohort of around 120 different subjects was used. High-throughput TCR immunosequencing, statistical association of individual TCRs with disease status, and machine learning were combined to predict cytomegalovirus infection status. To study patterns of TCR occurrence, a later analysis re-analyzed previously published TCR beta repertoires from more than 550 donors and added high-resolution HLA genotyping. In the later analysis, no new phenotypic data were used to find candidate immune exposures; instead, reliance was placed on TCR beta sequences and their occurrence across donors. An earlier analysis of fewer than 700 of the donors applied high-throughput TCR beta sequencing to assess whether each TCR beta V gene segment acted as functional or pseudogenic. Donor age, sex, ethnicity and CMV serostatus were compiled together with the repertoire data. Genome-wide SNP genotypes for about 65% of the 666 donors were used in a later genetic analysis, which treated that subset as a discovery cohort. Every repertoire in the discovery cohort had been generated on one and the same sequencing platform. HLA typing covered class I and class II loci at four-digit resolution. The number of donors typed differed by locus, with 629-630 for A, B, C, DRB1 and DQB1, around 500 for DQA1, over 600 for DPA1, and approximately 470 for DPB1. Roughly 5 DR-DQ haplotypes were handled as single units for association and clustering, since linkage in the cohort was strong. Among almost 400 genotyped donors of the cohort, an average of about 240,000 unique TCR beta nucleotide sequences were sequenced per donor, around 20% of them non-productive. Study-wide conclusions, independent of this receptor: Immune exposure information for the cohort was limited to CMV serostatus. In the study, around 150 TCR beta chains were listed as associated with cytomegalovirus. In a later analysis, several top co-occurrence clusters were reported to appear linked to parvovirus B19, influenza, CMV and Epstein-Barr virus. Three of the identified cytomegalovirus-associated TCR beta chains were confirmed in vitro to be specific for cytomegalovirus antigens. In a later analysis, HLA-associated TCR beta chains showed more clonal expansion and lower generation probabilities than non-associated chains that were equally common. The presence/absence analyses assumed that sequencing depth was roughly uniform across donors, and that assumption may not be true. A further reported finding was that TCR beta sequences accurately predicted the HLA-A and HLA-B alleles for most subjects in the first cohort. When HLA alleles, especially DR and DQ, strongly co-occurred, TCR associations were difficult to assign to individual alleles. Linkage disequilibrium might explain the correlated functional status among segregating V segments, but an unknown experimental factor could not be ruled out. In an earlier analysis of several hundred of the donors, most TCR beta V segments were observed in productive rearrangements about 87% or about 30% of the time, broadly matching IMGT annotations. V-gene and J-gene trimming of TCR beta chains was associated with a missense DCLRE1C variant in a later genetic analysis, and the association was replicated in an independent cohort. The 87-base-pair reads could not distinguish some IMGT-functional V segments, including TRBV6-2 and TRBV6-3, so those segments were excluded. Because counts were too low, approximately 15 rarely observed V segments, including chromosome 9 orphons, were excluded from the earlier analysis of 587 of the donors. In a later analysis, 16,951 TCR beta sequences were associated with specific HLA alleles at a false discovery rate of 0.05. Because HLA typing was missing for some donors at each locus, association tests included only the typed subset. In both the original and validation cohorts, the classifier was reported to diagnose cytomegalovirus status with high specificity and sensitivity. The authors suggested that the approach could potentially be generalized to other disease states and immunological phenotypes. This cohort had only TCR beta chains sequenced, and the lack of alpha or paired-chain data limited which features could be detected. According to a later analysis, TCR association rates differed among HLA loci, with DRB1 alleles showing the most associated TCRs and HLA-C alleles showing the fewest. Across donors, most TCR sequences were observed very rarely, whereas some public TCRs were present in many individuals. Compared with the roughly 720-donor mean, donors in an Asian-associated ancestry cluster had fewer N-insertions in productive TCRs, according to a later genetic analysis. A later analysis found that most CMV-associated TCR beta chains appeared HLA-restricted, with HLA associations seemingly driven largely by CMV exposure. A cluster of highly shared sequence variants was judged likely to be a technical artifact of the sequencing pipeline.

Library preparation employed the immunoSEQ multiplex PCR assay. The multiplex PCR relied on a mix of 60 forward primers for TCR Vbeta segments and 13 reverse primers for TCR Jbeta segments. Amplification of the CDR3 region of rearranged TCR beta genes was performed with a multiplex PCR assay on genomic DNA. The amplified TCR beta libraries were sequenced on the Illumina HiSeq System as 87-base-pair reads. Per the source publication's procedure: Across the 600 to 700 repertoires, a later analysis counted around 80 million unique TCR beta chains, approximately 12 million of which were shared by at least two donors. To remove PCR and sequencing errors, raw reads were error-corrected and collapsed into unique sequences using a nearest-neighbor algorithm that merged closely related sequences. To assign V, D and J gene segments, CDR3 sequences were aligned to IMGT reference sequences. For a sequence to be retained, a match of at least six nucleotides was required to both a V gene segment and a J gene segment. Rearrangements were called productive when the CDR3 lacked stop codons and stayed in frame with V and J; all others were non-productive. CDR3 was defined according to IMGT convention as the region running from the second conserved V-encoded cysteine to the conserved J-encoded phenylalanine. The earlier analysis of 587 of the donors excluded any sequence lacking an unambiguous match to a single V gene segment. An earlier analysis of fewer than 650 of the donors classified V segments as functional when productive rearrangements were above 56.7% and as segregating when the standard deviation between donors was above 5%. A statistical classification framework was built for diagnosing cytomegalovirus status from the catalog of TCR beta chain sequences. V and J gene assignment, in a later analysis, came from comparing TCR nucleotide sequences with IMGT/GENE-DB human TR gene sequences. The TCRdist pipeline was used in a later analysis to assign CDR3 sequences and most-parsimonious VDJ recombination scenarios. In a later analysis, every TCR beta chain was defined by the combination of its CDR3 amino acid sequence and its V-gene family, and reads without a unique V-gene family were dropped. In a later analysis, some 600 highly shared, low-generation-probability nucleotide sequences were removed to address suspected cross-contamination and a sequencing artifact. In a later analysis, a clonal expansion index for each public chain was calculated from normalized within-repertoire ranks of inferred template counts. A later analysis computed generation probabilities with a VDJ recombination model fitted to out-of-frame rearrangements, and checked the results against IGoR. In a later analysis, TCR-TCR, TCR-HLA and TCR-CMV co-occurrence was scored with hypergeometric tests, and a repertoire-size bias correction was applied to TCR pairs. False discovery rates were estimated in a later analysis by permuting HLA or CMV assignments 20 times. In a later analysis, co-occurring TCRs were grouped with DBSCAN, and TCRdist sequence similarity was added when clustering was performed within HLA-allele-positive subsets. Repertoires with fewer than 30,000 or more than 120,000 public chains, plus five repertoires with anomalous nucleotide sharing, were excluded from co-occurrence clustering. In TCRdb, the immuneACCESS table is reduced to in-frame sequences with V and J assigned. These tables do not hold every clone; where another copy was compared, an unresolved V gene accounts for under half, and the others remain unexplained. From that table come the V and J calls and clone size; the DNA was used to work out D and trimming. Recorded for this sample are approximately 150,000 clones; 80% of them occurred a single time. Jointly, the top ten make up around 7.3% of the sample.

The cohort was made up of approximately 670 healthy bone marrow donors. At the time of sampling, every cohort member was nominally healthy, though immune exposures that went unrecorded were likely present. The donor tested CMV seropositive and was one of the 289 seropositive cohort members. Every donor gave a peripheral blood sample, and the peripheral blood mononuclear cells from that sample were used for TCR beta sequencing. Genomic DNA was extracted from the blood cell samples with the Qiagen DNeasy Blood Extraction Kit. From a lookup of the germline V gene, CDR1 and CDR2 are MNHEY and SVGAGI. The CDR3 goes from the cysteine to the phenylalanine over 14 residues. Here the CDR3 DNA is all that survives: 42 bases in frame from base 1. Trimming removed 6 bases from V and 7 bases from J, leaving 19 bases between the germline ends.

The chain was built from TRBV6-5 and TRBJ2-7; a tentative D call is TRBD1 (6 bases match). This receptor was taken from a man aged 25 to 40 in good health and CMV-seropositive. Sample: PBMCs. Here the CDR3 is given as CASSSRGPLWEQYF. The nucleotide sequence is given as TGTGCCAGCAGCTCCAGGGGTCCCCTCTGGGAGCAGTACTTC.